Listed below are T cell receptor beta chains from one sample, sequenced in a study of T-cell memory formation after mild COVID-19. In TCRdb, the 5' RACE reads were re-called with MiXCR into one record per CDR3 protein. This sample has 260,000 or so distinct CDR3 sequences, with over 15% found just once. Specimen: PBMCs or a T cell subset sorted from them (not recorded which). The receptors originated from a man between 18 and 29 years old who had mild COVID-19 (a few samples of this study predate the infection). Cell type and time point are not known. The CDR3 runs from the conserved cysteine through the conserved F or W. A D gene is named only where the DNA matches it firmly. Expanded clones are given a class, and other clones once, few, many or no size at all.

v_gene	len	j_gene	d_gene	abundance	CDR3nt	CDR3aa
TRBV7-9	15	TRBJ1-1	-	-	TGTGCCAGCAGCTACCCAGGACACCTGAACACTGAAGCTTTCTTT	CASSYPGHLNTEAFF
TRBV6-1	13	TRBJ1-5	-	once	TGTGCCAGCAGTGAAGTAGGCAATCAGCCCCAGCATTTT	CASSEVGNQPQHF
TRBV10-3	16	TRBJ2-1	TRBD2	few	TGTGCCATCAGTCCTTCTAGCGGGGGGGCCTACAATGAGCAGTTCTTC	CAISPSSGGAYNEQFF
TRBV9	13	TRBJ2-3	-	-	TGTGCCAGCAGCGTAGATCTTGGAGATACGCAGTATTTT	CASSVDLGDTQYF
TRBV20-1	14	TRBJ2-1	-	few	TGCAGATCAGGACCGATTGACTCCTACAATGAGCAGTTCTTC	CRSGPIDSYNEQFF
TRBV6-1	14	TRBJ1-1	-	-	TGTGCCAGCTTTTGGGGTTTAGGCGGAACTGAAGCTTTCTTT	CASFWGLGGTEAFF
TRBV4-3	15	TRBJ2-4	-	medium-sized	TGCGCCAGCAGCCAAGATTTCGGGGGGCCAAACATTCAGTACTTC	CASSQDFGGPNIQYF
TRBV6-6	12	TRBJ2-7	-	-	TGTGCCACCGCTGTGAACTCGTACGAGCAGTACTTC	CATAVNSYEQYF
TRBV9	12	TRBJ2-3	-	once	TGTGCCAGCAGCGCCCCCACAGATACGCAGTATTTT	CASSAPTDTQYF
TRBV27	15	TRBJ1-2	TRBD1	-	TGTGCCAGCAGTTTAGTGAGCGGACAGGTTTTTGGCTACACCTTC	CASSLVSGQVFGYTF
TRBV12-3/TRBV12-4	15	TRBJ2-1	TRBD2	few	TGTGCCAGCAGTAGGCGGGGGACCGGGGAGAATGAGCAGTTCTTC	CASSRRGTGENEQFF
TRBV10-2	14	TRBJ1-2	TRBD1	-	TGCGCCAGCAGTGGGACAGGACGTGACTATGGCTACACCTTC	CASSGTGRDYGYTF
TRBV6-6	11	TRBJ2-5	-	many	TGTGCCAGCAGTTATGCGGAGACCCAGTACTTC	CASSYAETQYF
TRBV5-1	15	TRBJ1-6	-	few	TGCGCCAGCAGCCCCCGGGCAGGGCGGGATTCACCCCTCCACTTT	CASSPRAGRDSPLHF
TRBV28	13	TRBJ1-1	-	-	TGTGCCAGCAAGGAGGACCTGAACACTGAAGCTTTCTTT	CASKEDLNTEAFF
TRBV7-6	13	TRBJ2-2	-	-	TGTGCCAGCAGCTTAGTTGATCACGGGGAGCTGTTTTTT	CASSLVDHGELFF
TRBV7-9	17	TRBJ1-4	TRBD1	few	TGTGCCAGCAATCGCGGGTGGACAGGGGCAACTAATGAAAAACTGTTTTTT	CASNRGWTGATNEKLFF
TRBV5-4	14	TRBJ2-5	-	many	TGTGCCAGCAGCTTGGCAGGGGCGACGGAGACCCAGTACTTC	CASSLAGATETQYF
TRBV7-8	13	TRBJ2-5	-	many	TGTGCCAGCAGCTTGGACTTGACGGAGACCCAGTACTTC	CASSLDLTETQYF
TRBV6-2/TRBV6-3	17	TRBJ2-5	TRBD2	-	TGTGCCAGCAGTGACCTGGGACTAGCGGGTTTTCAAGAGACCCAGTACTTC	CASSDLGLAGFQETQYF
TRBV5-8	13	TRBJ2-7	-	few	TGTGCCAGCCAGGGACGGGGGACCTACGAGCAGTACTTC	CASQGRGTYEQYF
TRBV4-3	16	TRBJ2-5	TRBD2	few	TGCGCCAGCAGCCAAGGTAGCGGGGGTCACCAAGAGACCCAGTACTTC	CASSQGSGGHQETQYF
TRBV5-4	15	TRBJ1-3	-	-	TGTGCCAGCAGCTTGGTCGGGGGGCCTGGAAACACCATATATTTT	CASSLVGGPGNTIYF
TRBV12-3/TRBV12-4	12	TRBJ2-2	-	-	TGTGCCAGCAGGAGGGCCACCGGGGAGCTGTTTTTT	CASRRATGELFF
TRBV7-2	16	TRBJ2-2	-	few	TGTGCCAGCAGCTTATCGGCAGGCCCGGGAACCGGGGAGCTGTTTTTT	CASSLSAGPGTGELFF
TRBV6-5	15	TRBJ2-3	TRBD2	-	TGTGCCAGCAGCGTAGCGGGGGTGAGCACAGATACGCAGTATTTT	CASSVAGVSTDTQYF
TRBV7-6	16	TRBJ2-2	-	few	TGTGCCAGCAGCCCCGAAGGACCCCTGCTTACCGGGGAGCTGTTTTTT	CASSPEGPLLTGELFF
TRBV7-9	12	TRBJ2-7	-	few	TGTGCCAGCAGCTTCGCCCCCTACGAGCAGTACTTC	CASSFAPYEQYF
TRBV20-1	14	TRBJ2-1	-	-	TGCAGTGCTCCCCTGCAGGGCATGAGCTATGAGCAGTTCTTC	CSAPLQGMSYEQFF
TRBV4-1	17	TRBJ1-1	-	few	TGCGCCAGCAGCCATAGTCGGGGGGCGGCCACGAACACTGAAGCTTTCTTT	CASSHSRGAATNTEAFF
TRBV12-3/TRBV12-4	14	TRBJ1-1	TRBD1	-	TGTGCCAGCAGCCTAGGGGACAGGGGCACTGAAGCTTTCTTT	CASSLGDRGTEAFF
TRBV7-3	16	TRBJ2-3	TRBD2	few	TGTGCCAGCAGCGCCCAAGCGACTAGCGGGGGTAATACGCAGTATTTT	CASSAQATSGGNTQYF
TRBV7-2	13	TRBJ1-1	-	few	TGTGCCAGCAGCTCCCAGGGTTGGGCTGAAGCTTTCTTT	CASSSQGWAEAFF
TRBV6-6	15	TRBJ2-2	TRBD1	-	TGTGCCAGCAATGATGCAGGGGGGAACACCGGGGAGCTGTTTTTT	CASNDAGGNTGELFF
TRBV2	13	TRBJ1-1	-	-	TGTGCCAGCAGAGGTAGGGGGAACACTGAAGCTTTCTTT	CASRGRGNTEAFF
TRBV15	17	TRBJ2-2	TRBD1	few	TGTGCCACCAGCATTCGCCGGGACAGGCCGAACACCGGGGAGCTGTTTTTT	CATSIRRDRPNTGELFF
TRBV12-3/TRBV12-4	12	TRBJ1-1	-	many	TGTGCCAGCAGACAGGGTATCACTGAAGCTTTCTTT	CASRQGITEAFF
TRBV6-2/TRBV6-3	16	TRBJ1-5	TRBD1	many	TGTGCCAGCAGTTCCCTGGACAGGGGGGATAATCAGCCCCAGCATTTT	CASSSLDRGDNQPQHF
TRBV5-1	14	TRBJ1-2	TRBD1	few	TGCGCCAGCAGCTGGGGGACAGGAGGCTATGGCTACACCTTC	CASSWGTGGYGYTF
TRBV4-2	15	TRBJ2-1	TRBD1	few	TGTGCCAGCAGCCCTAGACAGGGGAGAGACAATGAGCAGTTCTTC	CASSPRQGRDNEQFF
TRBV7-2	14	TRBJ1-2	-	-	TGTGCCAGCACCCTGGGCGGCAGTAACTATGGCTACACCTTC	CASTLGGSNYGYTF
TRBV24-1	13	TRBJ2-2	-	-	TGTGCCACCAGCCAGGCCGCCATCGGGGAGCTGTTTTTT	CATSQAAIGELFF
TRBV5-1	15	TRBJ2-1	TRBD2	-	TGCGCCAGCAGCTCGAGCGGGGGGGAAGACAATGAGCAGTTCTTC	CASSSSGGEDNEQFF
TRBV20-1	15	TRBJ2-2	-	few	TGCAGTGCCGGGGCCGGGACGGCAAAAACCGGGGAGCTGTTTTTT	CSAGAGTAKTGELFF
TRBV11-2	14	TRBJ2-1	TRBD1	few	TGTGCCAGCAGCCGACAGGGGGGGAACAATGAGCAGTTCTTC	CASSRQGGNNEQFF
TRBV7-9	13	TRBJ1-5	-	few	TGTGCCAGTTCGGGATCGGGCAATCAGCCCCAGCATTTT	CASSGSGNQPQHF